What follows are 9 T cell receptor beta chains derived from one specimen sequenced in a study of T-cell reconstitution after alpha-beta-depleted transplantation in children. Unique molecular identifiers tagged the TCRbeta library. Each CDR3 protein is one row after TCRdb ran MiXCR on the PCR reads. The sample lists hundreds of thousands of distinct CDR3 sequences; over 10% were seen once. The sample here was PBMCs, taken before TCRalphabeta/CD19-depleted stem cell transplant. The receptors were sampled from a girl aged 2 to 10 with congenital amegakaryocytic thrombocytopenia, due to receive a stem cell transplant.

The V gene is TRBV27, the J gene TRBJ2-7; D is perhaps TRBD2 (6 bases). Germline V gene data show CDR1 as MNHEY and CDR2 as SMNVEV (reference sequence). The CDR3 consists of 16 residues. Trimming left V 8 bases short and J 3 bases short, with 23 bases between. The CDR3 DNA reads TGTGCCAGCTTTGGACGCGGGAACCCAAACATCTACGAGCAGTACTTC. Translated, it gives CASFGRGNPNIYEQYF.

This clonotype has ten or more counts. V and J are TRBV10-3 and TRBJ1-2; D remains ambiguous. This CDR3 is 15 amino acids long. V gave up 4 bases and J gave up 0 bases, with 12 bases separating them. From germline, CDR1 is ENHRY and CDR2 SYGVKD. CDR3 loop: CAISASLAPNYGYTF. The CDR3, as DNA: TGTGCCATCAGTGCTTCTCTGGCCCCTAACTATGGCTACACCTTC.

The chain carries TRBV7-3 and TRBJ2-2; D is unclear. This CDR3 is 16 amino acids long. The germline CDR1 and CDR2 sequences are SGHTA and FQGTGA. Between the trimmed V and J ends, which lost 4 bases and 0 bases, there was a span of 12 bases. CDR3 loop: CASSSTSQTNTGELFF. In DNA, the CDR3 is TGTGCCAGCAGCTCAACCAGCCAAACGAACACCGGGGAGCTGTTTTTT.

The gene calls are TRBV7-9 and TRBJ1-5; the D gene is possibly TRBD1 (5 bases). This CDR3 spans 17 amino acids. V was cut by 2 bases and J by 1 base, with 15 bases left in between. Germline V gives CDR1 SEHNR, CDR2 FQNEAQ (reference sequence). The CDR3 is CASSLSRRGESNQPQHF. The CDR3 region has the DNA TGTGCCAGCAGCTTAAGTCGCCGGGGGGAGAGCAATCAGCCCCAGCATTTT.

As for this clonotype: A much larger clonotype is one base distant, so this may be a read error. The chain combines TRBV10-2 with TRBJ2-7; D ambiguous. The CDR3 length is 13 residues. The germline gives CDR1 WSHSY, CDR2 SAAADI. Trimming shortened V by 0 bases and J by 2 bases, and 5 bases separated the two germline ends. CDR3 DNA sequence: TGCGCCAGCAGTGAGTCTCAGCCCTACGAGCAGTACTTC. It encodes CASSESQPYEQYF.

In this sample, this clonotype turned up a few times. V and J are TRBV5-1 and TRBJ1-4; TRBD1 matches 7 bases. The J segment lost 5 bases and the V segment lost 0 bases, leaving 10 bases of the junction unmatched. Germline V lookup: CDR1 SGHRS, CDR2 YFSETQ. The CDR3 is 17 amino acids. The CDR3 nucleotides read TGCGCCAGCAGCTTGGCCTTGACAGGGTTGGACAATGAAAAACTGTTTTTT. Its protein product is CASSLALTGLDNEKLFF.

V gene TRBV12-3 or TRBV12-4 combines with J gene TRBJ2-2, with 10 bases that match TRBD1. The CDR3 is made up of 13 amino acids. Unmatched junction bases numbered 2, after V lost 4 bases and J lost 9 bases. CDR3 loop: CASSWTGGRELFF. CDR3 in DNA: TGTGCCAGCAGTTGGACAGGGGGTCGGGAGCTGTTTTTT.

The rearrangement uses TRBV7-9 and TRBJ2-7; D perhaps matches TRBD2 (6 bases). Per the germline V gene, CDR1 is SEHNR and CDR2 is FQNEAQ (reference sequence). This CDR3 region has 15 residues. V shed 1 base and J shed 0 bases, with 10 bases lying between them. CDR3: CASSLDLAVSYEQYF. The CDR3 nucleotides read TGTGCCAGCAGCTTAGATTTAGCGGTCTCCTACGAGCAGTACTTC.

CDR3 DNA sequence: TGCAGTGCTAGAGATCTTAGGGGCGGGGAGAACACTGAAGCTTTCTTT. It specifies CSARDLRGGENTEAFF. V usage is TRBV20-1 and J usage is TRBJ1-1; tentative D call: TRBD1 (5 bases). V dropped 0 bases and J dropped 1 base, with 15 bases sitting between them. From germline, CDR1 is DFQATT and CDR2 SNEGSKA (reference sequence). The CDR3 spans 16 residues.